These T cell receptor beta chains were read from a single sample in a study of T-cell reconstitution after alpha-beta-depleted transplantation in children. TCRdb analysed the PCR reads with MiXCR anew, one entry per CDR3 protein. Found here are over 450,000 distinct CDR3 sequences, over 9.5% of them singletons; the top ten hold around 2%. The specimen comprised PBMCs, sampled before TCRalphabeta/CD19-depleted stem cell transplant. All receptors come from a child aged 2 to 15 with inherited bone marrow failure, due to receive a stem cell transplant. CDR3s include the opening cysteine and the closing phenylalanine or tryptophan. Each record gives: J gene, V gene, D gene, clone size, CDR3 DNA, CDR3 protein. A D gene is named only where the DNA matches it firmly. Rows may omit the clone size; those that give it use once, few, many or a size class.

j_gene: TRBJ2-1; v_gene: TRBV6-1; d_gene: .; abundance: .; CDR3nt: TGTGCCAGCAGAGCGGAAGGGGATCTGTGGTACAATGAGCAGTTCTTC; CDR3aa: CASRAEGDLWYNEQFF
j_gene: TRBJ2-7; v_gene: TRBV7-9; d_gene: .; abundance: many; CDR3nt: TGTGCCAGCAGCCTTGGACAGAGTTTCTTATACGAGCAGTACTTC; CDR3aa: CASSLGQSFLYEQYF
j_gene: TRBJ1-4; v_gene: TRBV18; d_gene: .; abundance: many; CDR3nt: TGTGCCAGCTCACCCATTACGGGCAGGACAAATGAAAAACTGTTTTTT; CDR3aa: CASSPITGRTNEKLFF
j_gene: TRBJ1-1; v_gene: TRBV30; d_gene: .; abundance: many; CDR3nt: TGTGCCTGGAGTATGGGGGACACTGAAGCTTTCTTT; CDR3aa: CAWSMGDTEAFF
j_gene: TRBJ2-2; v_gene: TRBV11-2; d_gene: TRBD2; abundance: many; CDR3nt: TGTGCCAGCAGCTCCGGGACTAACGCGAACACCGGGGAGCTGTTTTTT; CDR3aa: CASSSGTNANTGELFF
j_gene: TRBJ2-1; v_gene: TRBV10-3; d_gene: .; abundance: .; CDR3nt: TGTGCCATCAGTGGGGGCGCGGGGAATGAGCAGTTCTTC; CDR3aa: CAISGGAGNEQFF
j_gene: TRBJ2-7; v_gene: TRBV20-1; d_gene: .; abundance: many; CDR3nt: TGCAGTGCTAGAATCGGGGGTTCCTACGAGCAGTACTTC; CDR3aa: CSARIGGSYEQYF
j_gene: TRBJ2-7; v_gene: TRBV20-1; d_gene: .; abundance: many; CDR3nt: TGCAGTGCTAGGGGCTTCCGGGGTTACGAGCAGTACTTC; CDR3aa: CSARGFRGYEQYF
j_gene: TRBJ2-7; v_gene: TRBV20-1; d_gene: TRBD2; abundance: .; CDR3nt: TGCAGTGCTAGATTAAGGGCTAGCGGGGGCAGCAGGTACTTC; CDR3aa: CSARLRASGGSRYF
j_gene: TRBJ2-7; v_gene: TRBV28; d_gene: TRBD2; abundance: many; CDR3nt: TGTGCCAGCAGCTTTCGGGATAGCGGGAGGCTCGAGCAGTACTTC; CDR3aa: CASSFRDSGRLEQYF
j_gene: TRBJ2-3; v_gene: TRBV29-1; d_gene: TRBD1; abundance: many; CDR3nt: TGCAGCCTAACGACAGGGAGAGAGACAGATACGCAGTATTTT; CDR3aa: CSLTTGRETDTQYF
j_gene: TRBJ2-1; v_gene: TRBV21-1; d_gene: .; abundance: .; CDR3nt: TGTTCCAGCATACACAGGGGGCATGAGCAGTTCTTC; CDR3aa: CSSIHRGHEQFF
j_gene: TRBJ2-1; v_gene: TRBV10-3; d_gene: TRBD1; abundance: many; CDR3nt: TGTGCCATCAGTCTAACAGGGGATGGTCAGTTCTTC; CDR3aa: CAISLTGDGQFF
j_gene: TRBJ1-1; v_gene: TRBV15; d_gene: .; abundance: few; CDR3nt: TGTGCCACCAGCAGAGGGTGGGCAGGGAGGGACACTGAAGCTTTCTTT; CDR3aa: CATSRGWAGRDTEAFF
j_gene: TRBJ2-1; v_gene: TRBV2; d_gene: .; abundance: .; CDR3nt: TGTGCCTGCTGTTTACTGGCCCAGCGGGCAACCTCCTACAATGAGCAGTTCTTC; CDR3aa: CACCLLAQRATSYNEQFF
j_gene: TRBJ1-4; v_gene: TRBV29-1; d_gene: .; abundance: many; CDR3nt: TGCAGCGGGAAGGCGGTGGGAGATGAAAAACTGTTTTTT; CDR3aa: CSGKAVGDEKLFF
j_gene: TRBJ2-1; v_gene: TRBV18; d_gene: TRBD2; abundance: few; CDR3nt: TGTGCCAGCTCACGGCGCGGGAGTATCAATGAGCAGTTCTTC; CDR3aa: CASSRRGSINEQFF
j_gene: TRBJ1-4; v_gene: TRBV20-1; d_gene: .; abundance: few; CDR3nt: TGCAGTGCTCTATCGGGACCTAATGAAAAACTGTTTTTT; CDR3aa: CSALSGPNEKLFF
j_gene: TRBJ1-1; v_gene: TRBV20-1; d_gene: TRBD1; abundance: many; CDR3nt: TGCAGTGCTCTTGGACAGGGGGCAAGGGGGAACACTGAAGCTTTCTTT; CDR3aa: CSALGQGARGNTEAFF
j_gene: TRBJ1-1; v_gene: TRBV10-2; d_gene: .; abundance: .; CDR3nt: TGCGCCAGCAGGTTGGGGGGCTATGTGGCCACTGAAGCTTTCTTT; CDR3aa: CASRLGGYVATEAFF
j_gene: TRBJ2-1; v_gene: TRBV28; d_gene: .; abundance: many; CDR3nt: TGTGCCAGCAGCCTATTGATACCCCACAATGAGCAGTTCTTC; CDR3aa: CASSLLIPHNEQFF
j_gene: TRBJ1-2; v_gene: TRBV29-1; d_gene: TRBD1; abundance: many; CDR3nt: TGCAGCGTAGAAACAGGGGGCTATGGCTACACCTTC; CDR3aa: CSVETGGYGYTF
j_gene: TRBJ2-7; v_gene: TRBV4-2; d_gene: .; abundance: many; CDR3nt: TGTGCCAGCAGCCAAATGAGAGGGACCTACGAGCAGTACTTC; CDR3aa: CASSQMRGTYEQYF
j_gene: TRBJ2-2; v_gene: TRBV30; d_gene: .; abundance: many; CDR3nt: TGTGCCTGGAGTGTACTCAACACCGGGGAGCTGTTTTTT; CDR3aa: CAWSVLNTGELFF
j_gene: TRBJ2-7; v_gene: TRBV20-1; d_gene: .; abundance: many; CDR3nt: TGCAGTGCTCCCCCCAGAGGGAGGTACGAGCAGTACTTC; CDR3aa: CSAPPRGRYEQYF
j_gene: TRBJ1-3; v_gene: TRBV5-1; d_gene: .; abundance: many; CDR3nt: TGCGCCAGCAGCATAGACATCTCTGGAAACACCATATATTTT; CDR3aa: CASSIDISGNTIYF
j_gene: TRBJ1-1; v_gene: TRBV27; d_gene: .; abundance: many; CDR3nt: TGTGCCAGCAGTTTTAGTCCCGCGAACACTGAAGCTTTCTTT; CDR3aa: CASSFSPANTEAFF
j_gene: TRBJ2-5; v_gene: TRBV29-1; d_gene: .; abundance: many; CDR3nt: TGCAGCGTTCTGAACACAGGGTGGGAAGAGACCCAGTACTTC; CDR3aa: CSVLNTGWEETQYF
j_gene: TRBJ2-7; v_gene: TRBV5-1; d_gene: TRBD2; abundance: many; CDR3nt: TGCGCCAGCAGCTTCGGACTAGCCGGCGAGCAGTACTTC; CDR3aa: CASSFGLAGEQYF
j_gene: TRBJ2-1; v_gene: TRBV15; d_gene: .; abundance: .; CDR3nt: TGTGCCACCAGCAGAGATTTCCCTCTCAGCAATGAGCAGTTCTTC; CDR3aa: CATSRDFPLSNEQFF
j_gene: TRBJ2-2; v_gene: TRBV12-3/TRBV12-4; d_gene: .; abundance: .; CDR3nt: TGTGCCAGCAGTAGACAGGCCGCCGGGGAGCTGTTTTTT; CDR3aa: CASSRQAAGELFF
j_gene: TRBJ1-1; v_gene: TRBV4-3; d_gene: .; abundance: many; CDR3nt: TGCGCCAGCAGCCAAGAGATTGATCCAGAGTACGCTTTCTTT; CDR3aa: CASSQEIDPEYAFF
j_gene: TRBJ2-2; v_gene: TRBV4-3; d_gene: .; abundance: many; CDR3nt: TGCGCCAGCAGCCAAGGGGGAAGGAACACCGGGGAGCTGTTTTTT; CDR3aa: CASSQGGRNTGELFF
j_gene: TRBJ2-7; v_gene: TRBV7-9; d_gene: .; abundance: many; CDR3nt: TGTGCCAGCAGCTTAGCCCTTACGGGCTACTACGAGCAGTACTTC; CDR3aa: CASSLALTGYYEQYF
j_gene: TRBJ2-7; v_gene: TRBV29-1; d_gene: TRBD2; abundance: many; CDR3nt: TGCAGCGCTGCGGGACTAGCGGGAACGGGGCGCTCCTACGAGCAGTACTTC; CDR3aa: CSAAGLAGTGRSYEQYF
j_gene: TRBJ1-2; v_gene: TRBV6-1; d_gene: .; abundance: .; CDR3nt: TGTGCCAGCAGTAGAGGTGTACGGCAAGTCGGATATGGCTACACCTTC; CDR3aa: CASSRGVRQVGYGYTF
j_gene: TRBJ2-1; v_gene: TRBV7-2; d_gene: .; abundance: few; CDR3nt: TGTGCCAGCAGTACCCTTAAGGACTACAATGAGCAGTTCTTC; CDR3aa: CASSTLKDYNEQFF
j_gene: TRBJ2-3; v_gene: TRBV12-3/TRBV12-4; d_gene: TRBD1; abundance: many; CDR3nt: TGTGCCAGCAGTTCGGACAGGGGGAGCACAGATACGCATTATTTT; CDR3aa: CASSSDRGSTDTHYF
j_gene: TRBJ2-3; v_gene: TRBV7-2; d_gene: .; abundance: few; CDR3nt: TGTGCCAGCAGGGTCGGAGGGACAGATACGCAGTATTTT; CDR3aa: CASRVGGTDTQYF
j_gene: TRBJ2-3; v_gene: TRBV7-8; d_gene: .; abundance: once; CDR3nt: TGTGCCAGCAGCTCTCACAGGACAGGCACAGATACGCAGTATTTT; CDR3aa: CASSSHRTGTDTQYF
j_gene: TRBJ2-3; v_gene: TRBV20-1; d_gene: TRBD2; abundance: many; CDR3nt: TGCAGTGCCGCGGGGGAGCTGGGCACAGATACGCAGTATTTT; CDR3aa: CSAAGELGTDTQYF
j_gene: TRBJ2-1; v_gene: TRBV30; d_gene: .; abundance: .; CDR3nt: TGTGCCTGGAGTGTCAGGCGGGGATACAATGAGCAGTTCTTC; CDR3aa: CAWSVRRGYNEQFF